The TCR beta chain described here comes from a study of T-cell reconstitution after alpha-beta-depleted transplantation in children. Study-wide points: At the one-year point after transplant, T-cell counts and TCRbeta diversity were found to come mostly from T cells that had been newly produced. There were reportedly several hundred expanded graft clones from which alpha-beta T cells came about two months after transplant. Some patients' high day-60 TCRbeta diversity was attributed to recipient cells surviving conditioning.

Note on this clonotype: Antigen specificity is unknown.

Unique molecular identifiers were incorporated into the prepared TCRbeta library. TCRdb redid the calling of the PCR reads with MiXCR, one entry per CDR3 protein. The data show 700,000 to 950,000 distinct CDR3 sequences, with under 20% seen just once and approximately 4.5% held by the top ten. The germline CDR1 and CDR2 sequences are LGHDT and YNNKEL (reference sequence). The CDR3 totals 14 residues. Trimming pared 3 bases from V and 1 base from J, leaving 6 bases between. The chain has TRBV3-1 and TRBJ2-2; unclear D gene. The sequence was collected from a male patient younger than 18 who had a stem cell transplant for acute lymphoblastic leukemia, so the T cells may come from the graft donor. The sample consisted of PBMCs, mostly from graft donor cells, taken 360 days after TCRalphabeta/CD19-depleted stem cell transplant. The CDR3 DNA sequence: TGTGCCAGCAGCCAGATCGGGAACACCGGGGAGCTGTTTTTT. Translated: CASSQIGNTGELFF.